These T cell receptor beta chains were read from a single sample in a study of CD8+ T cells in alopecia areata. Data came from immunoSEQ multiplex PCR; TCRdb stores just in-frame clones and leaves some out. The sample carries fewer than 150,000 clones, 35% to 45% recorded once. The sequenced sample was CD4+ T cells sorted from blood. These receptors were collected from a human donor with alopecia areata. Both conserved end residues are part of each CDR3. The D gene is left open where the match is weak. Part of the rows lack a size; the others show once, few, many or a class for expanded clones.

J gene,V gene,clone size,D gene,CDR3 DNA,CDR3 protein
TRBJ2-3,TRBV18,-,-,TGTGCCAGCTCACCACTGGACTCCACAGATACGCAGTATTTT,CASSPLDSTDTQYF
TRBJ1-1,TRBV7-8,few,TRBD1,TGTGCCAGCAGCCCAAGGAGGGGGCTGAGCACTGAAGCTTTCTTT,CASSPRRGLSTEAFF
TRBJ1-5,TRBV28,-,-,TGTGCCAGCAGTTTTTCCCCCGACAGTTCTAATCAGCCCCAGCATTTT,CASSFSPDSSNQPQHF
TRBJ2-1,TRBV29-1,-,-,TGCAGCGTTGAACCCGGGAACTCCTACAATGAGCAGTTCTTC,CSVEPGNSYNEQFF
TRBJ2-7,TRBV11-1,-,TRBD2,TGTGCCAGCAGCGAACACCCGGGACTACAATACGAGCAGTACTTC,CASSEHPGLQYEQYF
TRBJ2-1,TRBV7-2,-,TRBD2,TGTGCCAGCAGCTTAGCGGCTAGCGGGAGAGACGAGCAGTTCTTC,CASSLAASGRDEQFF
TRBJ2-5,TRBV29-1,few,-,TGCAGCGTTGCTCTAGCAGGGGAGACCCAGTACTTC,CSVALAGETQYF
TRBJ2-7,TRBV28,few,-,TGTGCCAGCAGCCTGCTGCTGTACGAGCAGTACTTC,CASSLLLYEQYF
TRBJ1-6,TRBV2,-,TRBD1,TGTGCCAGCAGCGCGGACAGGGGGATAACCTATAATTCACCCCTCCACTTT,CASSADRGITYNSPLHF
TRBJ2-7,TRBV4-3,-,TRBD2,TGCGCCAGCAGCCAAGAAATACTAGCGGGCCTCCACGAGCAGTACTTC,CASSQEILAGLHEQYF
TRBJ2-7,TRBV13,once,-,TGTGCCAGCAGCTTGAGGACAGTCTCCTACGAGCAGTACTTC,CASSLRTVSYEQYF